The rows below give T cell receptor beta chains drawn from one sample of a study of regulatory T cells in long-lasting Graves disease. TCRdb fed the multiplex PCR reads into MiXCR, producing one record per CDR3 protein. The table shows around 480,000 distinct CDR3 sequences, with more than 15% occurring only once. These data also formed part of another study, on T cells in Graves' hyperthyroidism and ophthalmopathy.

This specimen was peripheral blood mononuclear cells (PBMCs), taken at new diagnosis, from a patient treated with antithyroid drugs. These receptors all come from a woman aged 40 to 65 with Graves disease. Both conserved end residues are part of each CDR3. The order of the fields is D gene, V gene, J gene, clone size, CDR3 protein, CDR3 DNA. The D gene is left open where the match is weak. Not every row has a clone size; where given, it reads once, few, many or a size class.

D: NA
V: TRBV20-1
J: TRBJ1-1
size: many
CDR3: CSARDMGRTFPNTEAFF
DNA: TGCAGTGCTAGAGATATGGGCCGAACATTCCCGAACACTGAAGCTTTCTTT

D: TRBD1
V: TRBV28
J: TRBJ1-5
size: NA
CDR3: CASSFRVRGRDQPQHF
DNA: TGTGCCAGCAGTTTTAGGGTCAGGGGGAGGGATCAGCCCCAGCATTTT

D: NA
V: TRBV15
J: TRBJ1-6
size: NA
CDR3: CATSKAPGPPLHF
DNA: TGTGCCACCAGCAAAGCGCCAGGCCCACCCCTCCACTTT

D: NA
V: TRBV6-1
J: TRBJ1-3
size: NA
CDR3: CASLGSSGNTIYF
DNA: TGTGCCAGCCTCGGGAGCTCTGGAAACACCATATATTTT

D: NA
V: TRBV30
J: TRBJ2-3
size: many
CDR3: CAWRGLTDTQYF
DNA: TGTGCCTGGAGGGGACTGACAGATACGCAGTATTTT

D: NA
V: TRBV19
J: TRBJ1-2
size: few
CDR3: CASSWRSRGYTF
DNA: TGTGCCAGTAGCTGGAGATCGCGTGGCTACACCTTC

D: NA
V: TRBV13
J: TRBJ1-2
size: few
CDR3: CASSLEELQNIHYGYTF
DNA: TGTGCCAGCAGCTTAGAGGAGCTTCAGAACATCCACTATGGCTACACCTTC

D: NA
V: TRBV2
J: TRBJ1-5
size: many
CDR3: CASSLAGAGVGSNQPQHF
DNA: TGTGCCAGCAGTCTAGCGGGGGCCGGTGTGGGTAGCAATCAGCCCCAGCATTTT

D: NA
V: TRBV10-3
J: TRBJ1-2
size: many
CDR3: CAINPGAHGYTF
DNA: TGTGCCATCAATCCGGGGGCGCATGGCTACACCTTC

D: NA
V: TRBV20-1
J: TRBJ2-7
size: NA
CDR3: CSASGPGRGQYF
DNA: TGCAGTGCTAGTGGCCCGGGGCGTGGGCAGTACTTC

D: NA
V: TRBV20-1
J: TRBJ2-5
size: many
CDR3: CSAKWGETQYF
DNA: TGCAGTGCAAAGTGGGGTGAGACCCAGTACTTC

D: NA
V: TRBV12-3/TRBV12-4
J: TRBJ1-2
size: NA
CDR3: CATSRGGEVVNGYTF
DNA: TGTGCCACATCTAGGGGGGGGGAGGTTGTGAATGGCTACACCTTC

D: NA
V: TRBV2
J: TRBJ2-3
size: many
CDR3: CASIPGTSTDTQYF
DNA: TGTGCCAGCATCCCCGGGACTAGCACAGATACGCAGTATTTT

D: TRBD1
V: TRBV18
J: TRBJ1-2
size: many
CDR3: CASSPLTGEGYTF
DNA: TGTGCCAGCTCACCGTTGACAGGGGAAGGCTACACCTTC

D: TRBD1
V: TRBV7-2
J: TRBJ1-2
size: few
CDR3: CASSVAGTGFGYTF
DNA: TGTGCCAGCAGCGTAGCCGGGACAGGGTTCGGCTACACCTTC

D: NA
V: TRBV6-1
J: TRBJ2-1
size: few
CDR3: CASSRGNLEQFF
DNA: TGTGCCAGCAGTCGGGGGAATTTAGAGCAGTTCTTC

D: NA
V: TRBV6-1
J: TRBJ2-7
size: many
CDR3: CASSPDGWQGRISYEQYF
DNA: TGTGCCAGCAGTCCTGATGGTTGGCAGGGGCGCATTTCCTACGAGCAGTACTTC

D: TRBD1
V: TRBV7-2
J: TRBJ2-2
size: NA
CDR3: CASSWVDRGYTGELFF
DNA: TGTGCCAGCAGTTGGGTCGACAGGGGGTACACCGGGGAGCTGTTTTTT

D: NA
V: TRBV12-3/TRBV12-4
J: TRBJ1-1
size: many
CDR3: CASSWVKTEAFF
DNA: TGTGCCAGCAGTTGGGTCAAAACTGAAGCTTTCTTT

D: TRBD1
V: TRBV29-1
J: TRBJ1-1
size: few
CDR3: CSVGETGEAFF
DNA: TGCAGCGTGGGGGAGACAGGGGAGGCTTTCTTT

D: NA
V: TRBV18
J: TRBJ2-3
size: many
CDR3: CASSGADTQYF
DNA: TGTGCCAGCTCAGGGGCAGATACGCAGTATTTT

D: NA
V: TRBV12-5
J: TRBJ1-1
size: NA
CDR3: CASGLVPRGAEAFF
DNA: TGTGCTAGTGGTTTGGTACCCAGGGGCGCTGAAGCTTTCTTT

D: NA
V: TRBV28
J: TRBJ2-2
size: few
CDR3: CASKWVGPTGELFF
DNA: TGTGCCAGTAAATGGGTGGGACCCACCGGGGAGCTGTTTTTT

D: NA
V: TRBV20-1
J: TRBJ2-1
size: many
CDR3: CSASRGVGEQFF
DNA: TGCAGTGCTAGTAGGGGGGTGGGTGAGCAGTTCTTC

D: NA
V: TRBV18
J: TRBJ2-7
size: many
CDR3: CASSPPGIYEQYF
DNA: TGTGCCAGCTCACCACCGGGGATTTACGAGCAGTACTTC

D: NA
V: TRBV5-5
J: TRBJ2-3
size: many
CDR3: CASRLPFLGEDTQYF
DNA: TGTGCCAGCCGACTACCCTTTTTGGGTGAAGATACGCAGTATTTT

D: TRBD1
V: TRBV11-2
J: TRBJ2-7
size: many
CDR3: CASSLAGTGASEQYF
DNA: TGTGCCAGCAGCTTAGCCGGGACAGGAGCCTCCGAGCAGTACTTC

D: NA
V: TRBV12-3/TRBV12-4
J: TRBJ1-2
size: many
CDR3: CASSFVGDLNF
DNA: TGTGCCAGCAGTTTTGTGGGAGACTTGAACTTC

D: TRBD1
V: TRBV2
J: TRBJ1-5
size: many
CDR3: CASSSPGGSSNQPQHF
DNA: TGTGCCAGTAGCTCCCCAGGGGGCTCGAGCAATCAGCCCCAGCATTTT

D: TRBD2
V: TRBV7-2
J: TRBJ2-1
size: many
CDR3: CASSPYSGNEQFF
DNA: TGTGCCAGCAGCCCCTATAGCGGGAATGAGCAGTTCTTC

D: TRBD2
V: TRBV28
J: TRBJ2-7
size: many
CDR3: CASSFGGLAGGVKYEQYF
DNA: TGTGCCAGCAGTTTTGGGGGACTAGCGGGGGGCGTCAAGTACGAGCAGTACTTC

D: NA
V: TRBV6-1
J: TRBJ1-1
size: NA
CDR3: CASSTDSTTEAFF
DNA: TGTGCCAGCAGTACGGACAGCACAACTGAAGCTTTCTTT

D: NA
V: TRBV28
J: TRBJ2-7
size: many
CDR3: CASSLFGASYEQYF
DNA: TGTGCCAGCAGTTTATTCGGAGCTTCCTACGAGCAGTACTTC

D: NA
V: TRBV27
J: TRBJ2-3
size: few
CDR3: CASIARGPKSTDTQYF
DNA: TGTGCCAGCATCGCGCGGGGCCCAAAAAGTACAGATACGCAGTATTTT

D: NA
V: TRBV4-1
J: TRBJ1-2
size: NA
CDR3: CASSPVRTYGYTF
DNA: TGCGCCAGCAGTCCGGTACGGACTTATGGCTACACCTTC

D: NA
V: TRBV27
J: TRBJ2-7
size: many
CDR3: CASSPGGGPLSYEQYF
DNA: TGTGCCAGCTCCCCAGGAGGTGGACCCCTGTCCTACGAGCAGTACTTC

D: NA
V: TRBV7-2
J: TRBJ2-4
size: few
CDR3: CASSSRDVNIQYF
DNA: TGTGCCAGCAGCTCCCGGGACGTAAACATTCAGTACTTC

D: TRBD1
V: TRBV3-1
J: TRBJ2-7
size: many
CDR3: CASSQATGEPYEQYF
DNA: TGTGCCAGCAGCCAGGCGACAGGGGAACCCTACGAGCAGTACTTC

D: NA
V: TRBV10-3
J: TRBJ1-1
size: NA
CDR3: CAISETSGNTEAFF
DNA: TGTGCCATCAGTGAGACCTCAGGGAACACTGAAGCTTTCTTT

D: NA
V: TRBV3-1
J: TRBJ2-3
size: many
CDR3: CASSQGPGRLQYF
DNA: TGTGCCAGCAGCCAAGGTCCGGGGCGCTTGCAGTATTTT

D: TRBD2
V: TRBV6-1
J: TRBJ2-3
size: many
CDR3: CASSSPGTSGEYDTQYF
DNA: TGTGCCAGCAGTAGCCCCGGGACTAGCGGGGAGTATGATACGCAGTATTTT

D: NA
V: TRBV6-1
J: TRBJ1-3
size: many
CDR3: CASAGSGNTIYF
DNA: TGTGCCAGCGCGGGGTCTGGAAACACCATATATTTT

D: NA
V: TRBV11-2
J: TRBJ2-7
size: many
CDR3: CASSLEEPSNYEQYF
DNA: TGTGCCAGCAGCCTAGAGGAACCGTCCAACTACGAGCAGTACTTC

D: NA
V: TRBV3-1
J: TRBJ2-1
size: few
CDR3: CASSQAWNYNEQFF
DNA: TGTGCCAGCAGCCAAGCGTGGAATTACAATGAGCAGTTCTTC

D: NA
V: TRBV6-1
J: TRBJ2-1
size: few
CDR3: CASRLADYNEQFF
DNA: TGTGCCAGCCGGTTAGCGGACTACAATGAGCAGTTCTTC

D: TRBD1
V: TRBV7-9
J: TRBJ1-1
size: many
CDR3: CASSGGGSANTEAFF
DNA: TGTGCCAGCAGCGGAGGGGGCTCGGCGAACACTGAAGCTTTCTTT

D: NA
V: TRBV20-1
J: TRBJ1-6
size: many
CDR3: CSASSISYNSPLHF
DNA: TGCAGTGCTAGCAGCATCTCCTATAATTCACCCCTCCACTTT

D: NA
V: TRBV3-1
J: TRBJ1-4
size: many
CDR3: CASSTGLNEKLFF
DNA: TGTGCCAGCAGCACCGGTCTTAATGAAAAACTGTTTTTT

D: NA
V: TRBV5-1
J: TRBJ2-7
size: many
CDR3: CASSLAGGRKLYEQYF
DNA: TGCGCCAGCAGCTTGGCCGGGGGCCGGAAGTTGTACGAGCAGTACTTC

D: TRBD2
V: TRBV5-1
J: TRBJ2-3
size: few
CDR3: CASSLVSGNFADTQYF
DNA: TGCGCCAGCAGCTTGGTTAGCGGGAATTTCGCAGATACGCAGTATTTT

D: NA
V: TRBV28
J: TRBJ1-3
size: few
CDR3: CASTSSPPGNTIYF
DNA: TGTGCCAGCACCTCATCCCCCCCTGGAAACACCATATATTTT

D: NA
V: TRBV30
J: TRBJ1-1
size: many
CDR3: CAWRPVATEAFF
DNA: TGTGCCTGGAGACCCGTGGCCACTGAAGCTTTCTTT

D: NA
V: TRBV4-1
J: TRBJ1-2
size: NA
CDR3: CASSQDPGGDYGYTF
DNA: TGCGCCAGCAGCCAAGATCCGGGGGGCGACTATGGCTACACCTTC

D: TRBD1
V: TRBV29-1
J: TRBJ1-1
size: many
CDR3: CSVYPGQGNTEAFF
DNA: TGCAGCGTCTACCCGGGACAGGGGAACACTGAAGCTTTCTTT